This T cell receptor beta chain was documented in a study of shared clonotypes between healthy human individuals. A deep-level run was used for the assay. Here immunoSEQ multiplex PCR was the method, and the copy in TCRdb shows in-frame clones only, minus some. The sample records a few million clones, roughly 93% being singletons. This clone was seen just once. The target antigen is unknown. Broader study findings: Around 5% was the fraction of naive CD4 clonotypes found shared across four donors.

The length of the CDR3 is 15 residues. The V gene end was trimmed by 0 bases and the J gene end by 4 bases; junction bases not matched to a gene: 3. Germline CDR1 is SGHRS and CDR2 is YFSETQ. This receptor was obtained from a man between 18 and 29 years old in good health. Some clones in this sample may be carry-over from other donors' samples. The specimen was naive CD4+ T cells from PBMCs. The sample's subset: CD45RA+ positively selected. This chain uses TRBV5-1 with TRBJ2-2, with TRBD1 matching 7 bases. The CDR3: CASSLAGGITGELFF. Written as DNA, the CDR3 is TGCGCCAGCAGCTTGGCAGGGGGAATCACCGGGGAGCTGTTTTTT.